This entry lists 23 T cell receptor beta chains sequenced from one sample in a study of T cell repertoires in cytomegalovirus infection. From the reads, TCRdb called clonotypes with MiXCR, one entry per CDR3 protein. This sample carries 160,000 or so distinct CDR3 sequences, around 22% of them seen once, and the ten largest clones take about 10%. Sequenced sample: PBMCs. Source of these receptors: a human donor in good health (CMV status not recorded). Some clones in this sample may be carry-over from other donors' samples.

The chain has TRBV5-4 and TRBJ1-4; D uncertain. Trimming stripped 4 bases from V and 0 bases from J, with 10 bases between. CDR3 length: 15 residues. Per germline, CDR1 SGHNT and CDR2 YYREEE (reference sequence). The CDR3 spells CASSHGGATNEKLFF. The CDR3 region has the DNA TGTGCCAGCAGCCACGGCGGAGCAACTAATGAAAAACTGTTTTTT.

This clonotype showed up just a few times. CDR3 sequence: CASNLGAGGANVLTF. DNA for the CDR3: TGTGCCAGCAATTTGGGAGCCGGTGGGGCCAACGTCCTGACTTTC. J is TRBJ2-6 and V is TRBV6-5, with a tentative D call TRBD2 (5 bases). Germline loops: CDR1 MNHEY, CDR2 SVGAGI. V shed 7 bases and J shed 3 bases, with 13 bases lying between them. CDR3 length equals 15 residues.

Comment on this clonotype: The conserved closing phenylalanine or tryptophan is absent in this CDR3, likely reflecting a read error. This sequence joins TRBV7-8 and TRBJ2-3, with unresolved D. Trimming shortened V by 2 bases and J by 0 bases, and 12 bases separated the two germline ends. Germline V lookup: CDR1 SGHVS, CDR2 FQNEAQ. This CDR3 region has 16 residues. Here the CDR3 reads CASSLKWAPSTDTQYI. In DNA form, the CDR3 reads TGTGCCAGCAGCTTAAAGTGGGCACCTAGCACAGATACGCAGTATATT.

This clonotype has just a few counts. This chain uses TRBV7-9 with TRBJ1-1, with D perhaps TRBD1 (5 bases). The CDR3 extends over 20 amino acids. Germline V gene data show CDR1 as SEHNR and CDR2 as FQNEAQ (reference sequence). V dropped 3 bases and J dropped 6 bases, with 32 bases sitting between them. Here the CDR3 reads CASSFFIGIHRAGETPEAFF. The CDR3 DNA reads TGTGCCAGCAGCTTCTTCATCGGGATTCACAGAGCGGGGGAAACCCCTGAAGCTTTCTTT.

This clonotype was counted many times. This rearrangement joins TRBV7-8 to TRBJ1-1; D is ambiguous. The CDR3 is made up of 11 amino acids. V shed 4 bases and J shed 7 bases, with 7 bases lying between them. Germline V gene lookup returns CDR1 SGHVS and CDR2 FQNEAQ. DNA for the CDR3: TGTGCCAGCAGCTCCCTTTTTGAAGCTTTCTTT. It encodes CASSSLFEAFF.

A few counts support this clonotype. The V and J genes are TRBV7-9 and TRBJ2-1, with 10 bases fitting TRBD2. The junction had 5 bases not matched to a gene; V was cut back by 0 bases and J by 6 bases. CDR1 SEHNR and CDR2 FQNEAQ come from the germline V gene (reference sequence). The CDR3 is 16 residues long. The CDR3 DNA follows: TGTGCCAGCAGCTTAGCGCCTAGCGGGGGCCGCAATGAGCAGTTCTTC. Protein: CASSLAPSGGRNEQFF. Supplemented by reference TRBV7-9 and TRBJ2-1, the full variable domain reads DTGVSQNPRHKITKRGQNVTFRCDPISEHNRLYWYRQTLGQGPEFLTYFQNEAQLEKSRLLSDRFSAERPKGSFSTLEIQRTEQGDSAMYLCASSLAPSGGRNEQFFGPGTRLTVL.

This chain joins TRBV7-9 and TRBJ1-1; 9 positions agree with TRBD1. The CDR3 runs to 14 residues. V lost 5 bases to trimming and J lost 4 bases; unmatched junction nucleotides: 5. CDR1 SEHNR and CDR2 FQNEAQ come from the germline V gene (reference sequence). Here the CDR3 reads CASSPLDRGTEAFF. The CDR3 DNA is TGTGCCAGCAGCCCCCTGGACAGGGGCACTGAAGCTTTCTTT. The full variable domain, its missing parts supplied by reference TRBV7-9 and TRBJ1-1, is DTGVSQNPRHKITKRGQNVTFRCDPISEHNRLYWYRQTLGQGPEFLTYFQNEAQLEKSRLLSDRFSAERPKGSFSTLEIQRTEQGDSAMYLCASSPLDRGTEAFFGQGTRLTVV.

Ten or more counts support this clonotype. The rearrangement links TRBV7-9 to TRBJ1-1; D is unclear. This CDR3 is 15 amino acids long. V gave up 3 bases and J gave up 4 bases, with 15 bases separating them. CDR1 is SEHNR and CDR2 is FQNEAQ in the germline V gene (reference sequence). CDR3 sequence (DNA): TGTGCCAGCAGCTTTCCGTACGGTGTGGGCACTGAAGCTTTCTTT. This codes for CASSFPYGVGTEAFF.

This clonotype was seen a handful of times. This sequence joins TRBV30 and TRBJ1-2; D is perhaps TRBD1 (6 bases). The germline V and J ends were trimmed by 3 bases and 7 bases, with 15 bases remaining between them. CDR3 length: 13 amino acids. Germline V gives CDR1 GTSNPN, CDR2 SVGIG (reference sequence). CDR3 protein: CAWRLRGALGYTF. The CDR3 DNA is TGTGCCTGGAGACTCCGGGGGGCGCTTGGCTACACCTTC.

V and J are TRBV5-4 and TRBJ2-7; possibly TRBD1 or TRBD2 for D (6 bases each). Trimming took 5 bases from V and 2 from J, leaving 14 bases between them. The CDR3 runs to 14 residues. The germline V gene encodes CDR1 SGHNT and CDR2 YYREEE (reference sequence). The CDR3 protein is CASRARGGTYEQYF. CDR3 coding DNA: TGTGCCAGCAGGGCCCGAGGGGGGACCTACGAGCAGTACTTC.

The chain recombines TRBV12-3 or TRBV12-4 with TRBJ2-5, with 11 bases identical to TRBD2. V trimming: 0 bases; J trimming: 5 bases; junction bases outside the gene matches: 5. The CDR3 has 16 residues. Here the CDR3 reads CASSLATSGRGETQYF. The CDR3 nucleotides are TGTGCCAGCAGTTTAGCAACTAGCGGGAGAGGTGAGACCCAGTACTTC.

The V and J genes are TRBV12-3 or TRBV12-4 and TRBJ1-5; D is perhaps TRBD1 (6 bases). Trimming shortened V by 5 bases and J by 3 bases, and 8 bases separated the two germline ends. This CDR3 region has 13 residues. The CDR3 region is CASSTGNNQPQHF. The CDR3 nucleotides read TGTGCCAGCAGTACAGGGAACAATCAGCCCCAGCATTTT.

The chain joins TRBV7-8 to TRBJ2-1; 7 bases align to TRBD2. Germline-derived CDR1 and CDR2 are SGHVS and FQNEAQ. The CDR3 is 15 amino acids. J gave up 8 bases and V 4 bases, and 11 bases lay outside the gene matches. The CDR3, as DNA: TGTGCCAGCAGCTACGTGGGGGGGACCGGTTATGAGCAGTTCTTC. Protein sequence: CASSYVGGTGYEQFF.

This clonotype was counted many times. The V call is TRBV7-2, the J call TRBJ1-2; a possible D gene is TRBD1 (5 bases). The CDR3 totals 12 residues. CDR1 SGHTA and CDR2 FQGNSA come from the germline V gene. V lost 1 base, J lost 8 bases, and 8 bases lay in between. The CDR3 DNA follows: TGTGCCAGCAGCTTAGAATCAGGGGGCTACACCTTC. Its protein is CASSLESGGYTF.

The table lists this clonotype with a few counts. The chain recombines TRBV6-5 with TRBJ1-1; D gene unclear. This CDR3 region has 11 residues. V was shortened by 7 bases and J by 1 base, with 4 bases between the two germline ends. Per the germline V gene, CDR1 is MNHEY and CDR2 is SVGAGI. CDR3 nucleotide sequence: TGTGCCAGCAAGAGGAACACTGAAGCTTTCTTT. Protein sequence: CASKRNTEAFF.

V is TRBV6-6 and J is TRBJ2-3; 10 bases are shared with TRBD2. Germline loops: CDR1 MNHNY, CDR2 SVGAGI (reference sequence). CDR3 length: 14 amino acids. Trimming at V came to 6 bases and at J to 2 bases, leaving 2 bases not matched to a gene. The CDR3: CASRTSGATDTQYF. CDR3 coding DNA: TGTGCCAGCAGAACTAGCGGGGCCACAGATACGCAGTATTTT.

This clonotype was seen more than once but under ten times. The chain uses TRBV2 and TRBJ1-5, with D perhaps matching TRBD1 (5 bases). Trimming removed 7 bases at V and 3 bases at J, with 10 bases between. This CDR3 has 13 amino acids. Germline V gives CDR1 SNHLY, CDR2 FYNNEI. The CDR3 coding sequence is TGTGCCAGCAATGCCAGGGACAATCAGCCCCAGCATTTT. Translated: CASNARDNQPQHF.

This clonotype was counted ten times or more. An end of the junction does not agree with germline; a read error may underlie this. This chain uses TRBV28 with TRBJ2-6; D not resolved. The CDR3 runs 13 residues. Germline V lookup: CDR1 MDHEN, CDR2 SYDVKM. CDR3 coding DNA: TGTGCCAGCAGCTTATCCGGGGCCAACGTCCTGACTTTC. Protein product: CASSLSGANVLTF.

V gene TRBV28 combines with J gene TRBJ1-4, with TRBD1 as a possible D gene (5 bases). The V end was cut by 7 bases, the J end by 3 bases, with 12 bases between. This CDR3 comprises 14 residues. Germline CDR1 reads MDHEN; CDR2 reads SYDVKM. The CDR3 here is CASTAQGPNEKLFF. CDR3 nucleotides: TGTGCCAGCACTGCCCAGGGACCTAATGAAAAACTGTTTTTT.

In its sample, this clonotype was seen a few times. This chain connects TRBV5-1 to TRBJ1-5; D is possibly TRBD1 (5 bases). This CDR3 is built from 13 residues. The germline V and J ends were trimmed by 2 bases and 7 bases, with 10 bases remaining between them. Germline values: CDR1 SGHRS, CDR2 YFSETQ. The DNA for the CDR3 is TGCGCCAGCAGCTTTGAGGGGCCCCAGCCCCAGCATTTT. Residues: CASSFEGPQPQHF.

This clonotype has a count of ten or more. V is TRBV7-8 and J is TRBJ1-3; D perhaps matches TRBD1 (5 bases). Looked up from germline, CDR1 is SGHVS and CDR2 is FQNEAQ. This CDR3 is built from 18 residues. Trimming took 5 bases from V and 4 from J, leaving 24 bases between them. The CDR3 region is CASSLRTSYQGRGNTIYF. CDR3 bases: TGTGCCAGCAGCCTACGGACAAGTTATCAAGGGAGAGGAAACACCATATATTTT. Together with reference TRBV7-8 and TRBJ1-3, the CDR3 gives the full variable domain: GAGVSQSPRYKVAKRGQDVALRCDPISGHVSLFWYQQALGQGPEFLTYFQNEAQLDKSGLPSDRFFAERPEGSVSTLKIQRTQQEDSAVYLCASSLRTSYQGRGNTIYFGEGSWLTVV.

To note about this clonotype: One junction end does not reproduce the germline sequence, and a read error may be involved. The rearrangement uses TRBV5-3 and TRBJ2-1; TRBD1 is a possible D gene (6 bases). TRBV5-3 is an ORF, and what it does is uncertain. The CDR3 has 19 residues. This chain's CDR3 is CASSSGPFQVGAGSNEQFF. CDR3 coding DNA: TGTGCCAGCAGCTCGGGGCCCTTCCAGGTGGGGGCAGGCTCAAATGAGCAGTTCTTC.

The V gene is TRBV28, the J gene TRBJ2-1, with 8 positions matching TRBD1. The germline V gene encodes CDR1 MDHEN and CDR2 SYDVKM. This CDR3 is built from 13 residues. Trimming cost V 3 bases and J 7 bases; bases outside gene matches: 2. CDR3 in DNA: TGTGCCAGCAGTTTCTACAGGGGGAATGAGCAGTTCTTC. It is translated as CASSFYRGNEQFF.